This TCR beta chain was captured in a study of shared clonotypes between healthy human individuals (dated by TCRdb to the early 2020s). Describing the broader study: A couple of women and a few men aged 18 to 49 years were included in the cohort. The study deeply sequenced blood TCR repertoires of about five healthy adults to estimate repertoire size and the extent of clonotype sharing between individuals. Between about 0.9 and 9 billion PBMCs per donor were obtained by leukapheresis. For each donor, three plates each were used for CD4 naive and CD4 memory, two plates were used for CD8 naive, and one plate was used for CD8 memory. Different laboratories and diverse techniques were used to prepare libraries and sequence TCR repertoires, to increase sequencing depth and limit assay-specific biases. The paper as a whole reports these results and caveats: Higher generation probabilities were observed for clonotypes shared by all four sorted-subset donors than for non-shared clonotypes. Sampling was restricted to blood, and TCR repertoires in tissues likely differ from the TCR repertoires found in blood. Because the study included a small number of donors, the genetic and exposure-history diversity represented was limited. Naive subsets generally had larger estimated clonotype richness than memory subsets. When several donors were compared, the shared fraction of clonotypes was around 5.1% for naive CD4, less than 4% for naive CD8, more than 2% for memory CD4, and 0.35% to 0.5% for memory CD8. Rarefaction of sorted-subset datasets indicated incomplete sequencing despite the large sequencing depth. Pairwise subsampling led to the expectation that sequencing depth would affect the degree of clonotype sharing among donors.

TCR CDR3 regions were amplified from genomic DNA by multiplex PCR using the deep immunoSEQ assay. Extracted genomic DNA from each cell subset was distributed evenly across all wells of several immunoSEQ 96-well plates, and each plate was treated as a replicate. For sorted subsets, each replicate PCR was loaded with around 220 ng genomic DNA, equivalent to 25,000 to 35,000 T cell genomes. Purified libraries were measured with a Qubit 3.0 fluorometer, size-checked on a Bioanalyzer 2100, and measured again with the KAPA Library Quantification kit. Every immunoSEQ 96-well plate was sequenced on a dedicated single-read 150-cycle Illumina NextSeq 550 flow cell. Regarding the original processing steps: Because the immunoSEQ output held only junctional sequences and lacked quality scores, the filtering could not match the filtering applied to full-length reads. To assign V/J genes and CDR3, sequences were annotated using PyIR, a Python wrapper for IgBLAST v1.9, with IMGT germline references. Reads were removed for weak V/J assignments (E-value above 1e-6), missing CDR3, stop codons, out-of-frame junctions, or ambiguous translated residues. V3J clonotypes were defined as sequences sharing an identical inferred V gene, J gene, and CDR3 amino acid sequence. To compute the percentage overlap between repertoires, the number of shared unique clonotypes was divided by the size of the smaller repertoire. Repertoire richness was assessed with RTK rarefaction, the Chao1 estimator, and Recon v2.1 estimates of unobserved clonotypes. Generation probabilities were computed with OLGA for all TCRbeta clonotypes obtained by the gDNA method from a few donors. The clones in this table, taken by TCRdb from immuneACCESS, are in-frame only. Not every clone is retained; where verified, under half of the shortfall comes from an unresolved V gene, and the cause of the rest is unknown. V and J calls and clone size come straight from that table; D and trimming were deduced from the DNA. Here the sample has roughly 2.4 million clones; almost 96% occur a single time. The ten biggest clones cover 0.13% of the sample.

Healthy HIV-negative adults with no recently reported acute infections or vaccinations were included as donors. Every donor was a Caucasian adult living in Nashville, Tennessee, USA. Magnetic negative selection was used to enrich CD4+ T cells, after which naive cells were positively selected on CD45RA and the negative fraction became the memory subset. Blood was collected by leukapheresis, and PBMCs were isolated by Ficoll-Histopaque density gradient centrifugation and then cryopreserved in liquid nitrogen vapor phase. Purity and quantity of every magnetically sorted T cell population were checked by analytical flow cytometry. Genomic DNA was isolated from each sorted fraction and quantified by UV absorbance on a Nanodrop 2000c. The CDR3 measures 14 amino acids from cysteine to phenylalanine. Only the CDR3 part of the read is kept: 42 bases, read in frame from the first base. Trimming accounts for 7 bases at V and 4 bases at J, while the number of junction bases matched to no gene is 7. Taken from the germline V gene, the CDR1 and CDR2 loops are MNHNS and SASEGT.

This clone was recorded once. The target of this receptor is not known. No base quality values were provided; no much bigger clone lies one nucleotide off. The source of this sequence is a young man in good health. In this chain, TRBV6-1 is recombined with TRBJ1-3; 7 central nucleotides agree with TRBD1. Material: naive CD4+ T cells sorted from blood. Explained via the paper, the cell subset or site label denotes: CD45RA+ positively selected. CDR3 reads: CASILTGPGNTIYF. At the DNA level, the sequence is TGTGCCAGCATTTTGACAGGGCCGGGAAACACCATATATTTT.